A selection of T cell receptor beta chains follows, all from one sample in a study of post-analysis software for immune sequencing data. MiXCR, applied by TCRdb to the PCR reads, yields one record per CDR3 protein. The data contain approximately 180,000 distinct CDR3 sequences, about 30% of them singletons. The sample taken for sequencing was blood. These receptor sequences come from a girl under 18 with multiple sclerosis. The CDR3 runs from the conserved cysteine through the conserved F or W. The order of the fields is V gene, clone size, J gene, D gene, CDR3 DNA, CDR3 protein. A D gene is named only where the DNA matches it firmly. Rows give clone size only sometimes, using once, few, many, or a class for an expanded clone.

v_call: TRBV20-1; clone_size: NA; j_call: TRBJ2-7; d_call: NA; cdr3_nt: TGCAGTGCTAGAGATCAAGGGGACGGCTACGAGCAGTACTTC; cdr3_aa: CSARDQGDGYEQYF
v_call: TRBV5-1; clone_size: NA; j_call: TRBJ2-5; d_call: TRBD1; cdr3_nt: TGCGCCAGCAGCGTAGGGGGACAGGGGGCGTGGGAGCAGTACTTC; cdr3_aa: CASSVGGQGAWEQYF
v_call: TRBV5-6; clone_size: NA; j_call: TRBJ2-5; d_call: NA; cdr3_nt: TGTGCCAGCAGCCCATCCGTGCCAAAGGGGAAGAGAGAGACCCAGTACTTC; cdr3_aa: CASSPSVPKGKRETQYF
v_call: TRBV12-3/TRBV12-4; clone_size: few; j_call: TRBJ1-1; d_call: NA; cdr3_nt: TGTGCCAGTCGGGGGGGGACTAACACTGAAGCTTTCTTT; cdr3_aa: CASRGGTNTEAFF
v_call: TRBV20-1; clone_size: NA; j_call: TRBJ2-1; d_call: NA; cdr3_nt: TGCAGTGCTAGCCCCAGACTAGGCAATGAGCAGTTCTTC; cdr3_aa: CSASPRLGNEQFF
v_call: TRBV2; clone_size: NA; j_call: TRBJ1-1; d_call: NA; cdr3_nt: TGTGCCAGCATTATCCGGGGCACTGAAGCTTTCTTT; cdr3_aa: CASIIRGTEAFF
v_call: TRBV6-5; clone_size: many; j_call: TRBJ2-1; d_call: NA; cdr3_nt: TGTGCCAGCCTGGGGGTCCGGGCCTCTTCTAACAATGAGCAGTTCTTC; cdr3_aa: CASLGVRASSNNEQFF
v_call: TRBV29-1; clone_size: NA; j_call: TRBJ2-3; d_call: NA; cdr3_nt: TGCAGCGTTGAAGATCGGACCACAGATACGCAGTATTTT; cdr3_aa: CSVEDRTTDTQYF
v_call: TRBV29-1; clone_size: many; j_call: TRBJ1-1; d_call: NA; cdr3_nt: TGCAGCGCCTCAGGGGTCCAAGACCTCGACGGCACTGAAGCTTTCTTT; cdr3_aa: CSASGVQDLDGTEAFF
v_call: TRBV12-3/TRBV12-4; clone_size: NA; j_call: TRBJ1-2; d_call: NA; cdr3_nt: TGTGCCAGCTCCCAAACCCAAGGCTACACCTTC; cdr3_aa: CASSQTQGYTF
v_call: TRBV5-6; clone_size: few; j_call: TRBJ2-2; d_call: NA; cdr3_nt: TGTGCCAGCAGCTTGATGGTATCCGGGGAGCTGTTTTTT; cdr3_aa: CASSLMVSGELFF
v_call: TRBV12-3/TRBV12-4; clone_size: once; j_call: TRBJ1-5; d_call: NA; cdr3_nt: TGTGCCAGCAGTACAAGACAGCTGGGAAATCAGCCCCAGCATTTT; cdr3_aa: CASSTRQLGNQPQHF
v_call: TRBV19; clone_size: NA; j_call: TRBJ2-1; d_call: NA; cdr3_nt: TGTGCCTCCCGCCCCCTCCTAGAGGGAATTGAGCAGTTCTTC; cdr3_aa: CASRPLLEGIEQFF
v_call: TRBV29-1; clone_size: NA; j_call: TRBJ2-7; d_call: NA; cdr3_nt: TGCAGCGTTGATGGAGGGGATCGATACGAGCAGTACTTC; cdr3_aa: CSVDGGDRYEQYF
v_call: TRBV10-2; clone_size: many; j_call: TRBJ2-1; d_call: NA; cdr3_nt: TGCGCCAGCAGTGAGCGGGTTCCCTACAATGAGCAGTTCTTC; cdr3_aa: CASSERVPYNEQFF
v_call: TRBV6-1; clone_size: few; j_call: TRBJ2-3; d_call: NA; cdr3_nt: TGTGCCAGCAAAAACCGTGGAGGACAGTACAGCACAGATACGCAGTATTTT; cdr3_aa: CASKNRGGQYSTDTQYF
v_call: TRBV1; clone_size: many; j_call: TRBJ2-5; d_call: NA; cdr3_nt: TGCACCAGCAGCCACCGGACCTCGGGAAGGCGGGGAGAGACCCAGTACTTC; cdr3_aa: CTSSHRTSGRRGETQYF
v_call: TRBV11-2; clone_size: NA; j_call: TRBJ1-1; d_call: NA; cdr3_nt: TGTGCCAGCAGCTTAGTTAAGGGGATTATCGCTGAAGCTTTCTTT; cdr3_aa: CASSLVKGIIAEAFF
v_call: TRBV2; clone_size: few; j_call: TRBJ1-1; d_call: NA; cdr3_nt: TGTGCCAGCAATCGTTACACTGAAGCTTTCTTT; cdr3_aa: CASNRYTEAFF
v_call: TRBV20-1; clone_size: many; j_call: TRBJ2-5; d_call: TRBD2; cdr3_nt: TGCAGTGCTATCCCGCCAGCGGGAAAGGGGGAGACCCAGTACTTC; cdr3_aa: CSAIPPAGKGETQYF
v_call: TRBV5-6; clone_size: NA; j_call: TRBJ2-3; d_call: TRBD2; cdr3_nt: TGTGCCAGCTTCGGGACTAGTTATACTACTAGCGGCACAGATACGCAGTATTTT; cdr3_aa: CASFGTSYTTSGTDTQYF
v_call: TRBV27; clone_size: many; j_call: TRBJ2-3; d_call: TRBD1; cdr3_nt: TGTGCCAGCAGTACTGCCAGGGGGAAGGGCACAGATACGCAGTATTTT; cdr3_aa: CASSTARGKGTDTQYF
v_call: TRBV6-1; clone_size: NA; j_call: TRBJ2-1; d_call: NA; cdr3_nt: TGTGCCAGCAGCCCCCGTGGCCAGGATTCCCCCACCGATGAGCAGTTCTTC; cdr3_aa: CASSPRGQDSPTDEQFF
v_call: TRBV20-1; clone_size: many; j_call: TRBJ1-2; d_call: NA; cdr3_nt: TGCAGTGCGCCTTGGGGTTATGGCTACACCTTC; cdr3_aa: CSAPWGYGYTF
v_call: TRBV20-1; clone_size: many; j_call: TRBJ2-7; d_call: NA; cdr3_nt: TGCAGTGCTAGAGAGGGTTACGAGCAGTACTTC; cdr3_aa: CSAREGYEQYF